Following are 26 T cell receptor beta chains from one sample sequenced in a study of T cells after yellow fever vaccination. TCRdb re-called the 5' RACE reads through MiXCR, storing one row per CDR3 protein. The sample records roughly 500,000 distinct CDR3 sequences, less than 20% being singletons. The sample consisted of PBMCs, taken 15 days after the yellow fever booster vaccination. Source of these receptors: a man younger than 40 who received the YFV17D yellow fever vaccine.

This clonotype was counted a few times. This chain uses TRBV7-2 with TRBJ2-3; 8 positions agree with TRBD2. CDR1 and CDR2 from the germline V gene are SGHTA and FQGNSA. The length of the CDR3 is 15 residues. Trimming removed 6 bases from V and 3 bases from J; junction bases left unmatched: 8. The CDR3 bases are TGTGCCAGCAGTCGATTTAGCGGGGATACAGATACGCAGTATTTT. This encodes CASSRFSGDTDTQYF.

V usage is TRBV6-2 or TRBV6-3 and J usage is TRBJ2-7; a weak D match, TRBD1 (5 bases). Germline V gene data show CDR1 as MNHEY and CDR2 as SVGEGT. The CDR3 has 15 amino acids. With 5 bases removed from V and 2 bases from J, the gap between germline ends came to 16 bases. The CDR3 here is CASSPRKQGAYEQYF. The CDR3 DNA reads TGTGCCAGCAGTCCTAGAAAGCAAGGGGCCTACGAGCAGTACTTC.

The J gene is TRBJ2-7, the V gene TRBV20-1, with TRBD1 matching 7 bases. Germline V gives CDR1 DFQATT, CDR2 SNEGSKA (reference sequence). The CDR3 covers 14 residues. The junction had 5 bases not matched to a gene; V was cut back by 0 bases and J by 3 bases. The CDR3 DNA reads as TGCAGTGCTAGAGATCCGGACAGGATCTACGAGCAGTACTTC. Translation: CSARDPDRIYEQYF.

The CDR3 sequence: CASSSGPTLYGYTF. CDR3 nucleotide sequence: TGTGCCAGCAGCTCGGGCCCCACCCTCTATGGCTACACCTTC. The genes are TRBV5-5 and TRBJ1-2; D is unclear. The CDR3 is 14 amino acids. V was pared by 3 bases and J by 4 bases, with 13 bases between. Per the germline V gene, CDR1 is SGHKS and CDR2 is YYEKEE (reference sequence).

The genes are TRBV7-2 and TRBJ1-4; D not resolved. V lost 0 bases and J 4 bases, leaving 9 bases between the germline ends. The length of the CDR3 is 15 residues. Germline V CDR1 and CDR2: SGHTA, FQGNSA. The CDR3 reads CASSLAGPGNEKLFF. As DNA, the CDR3 is TGTGCCAGCAGCTTAGCTGGGCCGGGTAATGAAAAACTGTTTTTT.

In its sample, this clonotype was seen a few times. V gene TRBV6-5 combines with J gene TRBJ2-1; TRBD2 aligns across 13 bases. The germline V gene encodes CDR1 MNHEY and CDR2 SVGAGI. Germline trimming cut 2 bases from V and 8 bases from J; bases unmatched to any gene: 3. This CDR3 is built from 15 residues. The CDR3 DNA follows: TGTGCCAGCAGTTACAGACTAGCGGGAGGCGATGAGCAGTTCTTC. Its protein product is CASSYRLAGGDEQFF.

This clonotype was counted a few times. The rearrangement links TRBV6-2 or TRBV6-3 to TRBJ2-5; D is unresolved. Germline V gene sequence: CDR1 MNHEY, CDR2 SVGEGT. Trimming took 0 bases from V and 1 from J, leaving 6 bases between them. This CDR3 is built from 14 residues. CDR3 DNA: TGTGCCAGCAGTTACTCGACAAGCCAAGAGACCCAGTACTTC. Amino acids: CASSYSTSQETQYF.

This CDR3 reads CASSLTTSGSYEQYF. The CDR3 DNA reads TGCGCCAGCAGCTTGACCACTAGCGGGAGCTACGAGCAGTACTTC. The rearrangement uses TRBV5-1 and TRBJ2-7, with 11 bases identical to TRBD2. Looked up from germline, CDR1 is SGHRS and CDR2 is YFSETQ. This CDR3 region has 15 residues. V gave up 1 base and J gave up 3 bases; unmatched junction bases: 3.

In its sample, this clonotype was seen a few times. The J gene is TRBJ2-3, the V gene TRBV20-1, with D hard to call. Trimming took off 0 bases at V and 4 bases at J, with 17 bases between the two ends. The CDR3 is 16 amino acids. Germline values: CDR1 DFQATT, CDR2 SNEGSKA (reference sequence). CDR3 in DNA: TGCAGTGCTAGAGATTTGGGTTCCTTCACACCAGATACGCAGTATTTT. It yields the protein CSARDLGSFTPDTQYF.

V and J are TRBV30 and TRBJ2-7; TRBD2 agrees at 13 bases. From germline, CDR1 is GTSNPN and CDR2 SVGIG (reference sequence). V gave up 2 bases and J gave up 0 bases; unmatched junction bases: 16. The CDR3 has 20 amino acids. The CDR3 DNA is TGTGCCTGGAGTCGAGGGAGACGACTAGCGGGAGGTCTCAGCTCCTACGAGCAGTACTTC. The encoded protein is CAWSRGRRLAGGLSSYEQYF.

The V gene is TRBV29-1, the J gene TRBJ2-3; 11 nucleotides agree with TRBD1. Germline V CDR1 and CDR2: SQVTM, ANQGSEA. Trimming took 8 bases from V and 11 from J; bases not matched to a gene: 12. This CDR3 spans 13 amino acids. This CDR3 is CSLIGTGGFEQYF. CDR3 DNA sequence: TGCAGCCTAATTGGGACAGGGGGATTTGAGCAGTATTTT.

The chain joins TRBV28 to TRBJ2-7; TRBD2 matches 10 bases. Trimming removed 2 bases from V and 6 bases from J; junction bases left unmatched: 10. The germline CDR1 and CDR2 sequences are MDHEN and SYDVKM. The CDR3 consists of 16 residues. The CDR3 loop reads CASSLGLAGGQSEQYF. CDR3 nucleotides: TGTGCCAGCAGTTTAGGATTAGCGGGAGGACAAAGCGAGCAGTACTTC.

This clonotype was seen a few times. The rearrangement links TRBV4-3 to TRBJ2-7; D unresolved. The CDR3 runs to 14 residues. Germline CDR1 LGHNA, CDR2 YSLEER. The ends were cut back, 0 bases at V and 5 bases at J, with 11 bases in the middle. CDR3 coding DNA: TGCGCCAGCAGCCAAGATTTTAGACGACACGAGCAGTACTTC. It codes for CASSQDFRRHEQYF.

This clonotype was seen only a few times. The rearrangement links TRBV4-3 to TRBJ2-1; 7 bases line up with TRBD2. CDR3 length equals 15 residues. Germline V lookup: CDR1 LGHNA, CDR2 YSLEER. The V and J ends lost 1 base and 5 bases, in that order; junction bases with no gene match: 5. The CDR3 DNA is TGCGCCAGCAGCCAAGTGGGGGGGACCAACAATGAGCAGTTCTTC. It translates to CASSQVGGTNNEQFF.

This sequence joins TRBV6-5 and TRBJ1-1; 8 bases map to TRBD1. Germline lookup yields CDR1 MNHEY and CDR2 SVGAGI. V lost 8 bases and J lost 11; bases outside the gene matches: 10. The CDR3 extends over 12 amino acids. The CDR3 loop reads CASWTGRAGAFF. The CDR3 bases are TGTGCCAGCTGGACAGGGAGGGCCGGGGCTTTCTTT.

This clonotype was seen a few times. The V call is TRBV7-3, the J call TRBJ2-5; 7 positions match TRBD2. From germline, CDR1 is SGHTA and CDR2 FQGTGA. V shed 4 bases and J 4 bases; nucleotides not matched to a gene: 6. CDR3 length: 14 amino acids. CDR3 protein: CASSSTGGTETQYF. For the CDR3, the DNA is TGTGCCAGCAGCTCAACCGGGGGGACAGAGACCCAGTACTTC. Combining the CDR3 with reference TRBV7-3 and TRBJ2-5 gives the whole variable domain GAGVSQTPSNKVTEKGKYVELRCDPISGHTALYWYRQSLGQGPEFLIYFQGTGAADDSGLPNDRFFAVRPEGSVSTLKIQRTERGDSAVYLCASSSTGGTETQYFGPGTRLLVL.

This clonotype was seen more than once but under ten times. The chain carries TRBV20-1 and TRBJ2-3, with D perhaps being TRBD1 or TRBD2 (5 bases each). The CDR3 covers 14 residues. Germline V CDR1 and CDR2: DFQATT, SNEGSKA (reference sequence). V was cut by 6 bases and J by 0 bases, with 13 bases left in between. The CDR3 loop reads CSAERGESTDTQYF. The CDR3 DNA sequence: TGCAGTGCCGAAAGAGGGGAGAGCACAGATACGCAGTATTTT.

The CDR3 DNA sequence: TGTGCCAGCAGTTTTTATCAGACCCAGTACTTC. Its translation: CASSFYQTQYF. The chain has TRBV5-6 and TRBJ2-5; D is uncertain. Trimming left V 5 bases short and J 6 bases short, with 8 bases between. The CDR3 length is 11 residues. Germline loops: CDR1 SGHDT, CDR2 YYEEEE.

The V gene is TRBV6-6, the J gene TRBJ2-7; perhaps D is TRBD1 or TRBD2 (5 bases each). The CDR3 loop spans 12 amino acids. V dropped 2 bases and J dropped 7 bases, with 9 bases sitting between them. Germline loops: CDR1 MNHNY, CDR2 SVGAGI (reference sequence). This chain's CDR3 is CASSYPEGEQYF. The CDR3 DNA follows: TGTGCCAGCAGTTACCCCGAGGGGGAGCAGTACTTC.

The chain combines TRBV30 with TRBJ2-2, with 7 bases lining up with TRBD1. CDR3 length: 14 amino acids. Germline V lookup: CDR1 GTSNPN, CDR2 SVGIG (reference sequence). Losses at the gene ends were 5 bases for V and 5 bases for J; bases not matched to a gene: 8. The CDR3: CAWSTGRVTGELFF. The CDR3 region has the DNA TGTGCCTGGTCGACAGGGCGGGTAACCGGGGAGCTGTTTTTT.

The J gene is TRBJ1-2, the V gene TRBV29-1, with D tentatively TRBD1 (6 bases). The V and J ends lost 5 bases and 2 bases respectively, with 12 bases between them. The CDR3 totals 13 residues. CDR1 and CDR2 from the germline V gene are SQVTM and ANQGSEA. The CDR3 DNA reads TGCAGCGTTAGAGGGGGGGCGAACTATGGCTACACCTTC. This codes for CSVRGGANYGYTF.

This rearrangement joins TRBV9 to TRBJ2-3; 8 bases line up with TRBD1. V was pared by 4 bases and J by 2 bases, with 12 bases of the junction left unmatched. The germline gives CDR1 SGDLS, CDR2 YYNGEE. The CDR3 is 17 residues long. CDR3 nucleotide sequence: TGTGCCAGCAGCACTTGGACAGGGCCAGGCGTCACAGATACGCAGTATTTT. Residues: CASSTWTGPGVTDTQYF.

The chain combines TRBV7-8 with TRBJ1-2, with D uncertain. This CDR3 contains 15 residues. Between the trimmed V and J ends, which lost 5 bases and 3 bases, there was a span of 16 bases. The germline gives CDR1 SGHVS, CDR2 FQNEAQ. The CDR3 DNA reads as TGTGCCAGCAGCACCAACCTGGGCCCTCACTATGGCTACACCTTC. The encoded protein is CASSTNLGPHYGYTF.

The CDR3 reads CSASGGAADTQYF. CDR3 sequence (DNA): TGCAGTGCTAGTGGGGGCGCGGCAGATACGCAGTATTTT. The chain uses TRBV20-1 and TRBJ2-3; D perhaps matches TRBD1 (6 bases). CDR1 and CDR2 (germline): DFQATT, SNEGSKA (reference sequence). This CDR3 has 13 amino acids. The V and J ends lost 3 bases and 4 bases respectively, with 11 bases between them.

The chain couples TRBV20-1 to TRBJ1-2; 9 nucleotides line up with TRBD1. The CDR3 consists of 15 residues. Germline V lookup: CDR1 DFQATT, CDR2 SNEGSKA (reference sequence). The V gene end was trimmed by 1 base and the J gene end by 4 bases; junction bases not matched to a gene: 7. CDR3 loop: CSARGAGTGPYGYTF. CDR3 in DNA: TGCAGTGCTAGAGGCGCCGGGACAGGGCCCTATGGCTACACCTTC.

The V call is TRBV6-5, the J call TRBJ1-2, with TRBD1 as a possible D gene (6 bases). V lost 0 bases and J lost 0, with 11 bases in between. This CDR3 comprises 16 residues. The germline V gene encodes CDR1 MNHEY and CDR2 SVGAGI. DNA of the CDR3: TGTGCCAGCAGTTACTCGTTGTGGGACACTAACTATGGCTACACCTTC. Residues: CASSYSLWDTNYGYTF.